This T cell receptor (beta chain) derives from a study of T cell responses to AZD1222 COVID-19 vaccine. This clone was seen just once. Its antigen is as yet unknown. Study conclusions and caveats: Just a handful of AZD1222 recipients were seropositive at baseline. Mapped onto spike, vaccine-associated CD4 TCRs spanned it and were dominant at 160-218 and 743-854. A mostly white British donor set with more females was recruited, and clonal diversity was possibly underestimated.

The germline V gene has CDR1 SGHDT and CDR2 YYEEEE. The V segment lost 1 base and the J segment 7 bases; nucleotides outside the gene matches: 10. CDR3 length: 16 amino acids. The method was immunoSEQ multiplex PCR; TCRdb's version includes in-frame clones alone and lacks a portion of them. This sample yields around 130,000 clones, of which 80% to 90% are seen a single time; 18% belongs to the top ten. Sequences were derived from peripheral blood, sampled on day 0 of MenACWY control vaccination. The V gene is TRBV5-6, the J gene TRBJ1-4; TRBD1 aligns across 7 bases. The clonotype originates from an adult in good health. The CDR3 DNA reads TGTGCCAGCAGCTTGTTTACAGGGGTAACGAGTGAAAAACTGTTTTTT. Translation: CASSLFTGVTSEKLFF.